Below, 16 T cell receptor beta chains from the same sample are listed, as sequenced in a study of Ad26.COV2.S vaccination and SARS-CoV-2 variants (dated by TCRdb to the early 2020s). The sample's treatment or condition label, decoded: over 15 received Ad26.COV2.S at low or high dose, single or two shots; several received placebo; per-sample allocation not given. Repertoires of vaccine and placebo recipients were sequenced from samples collected on day 63 after the first injection. The method was the immunoSEQ multiplex PCR assay. As stored in TCRdb, this immuneACCESS dataset retains in-frame rearrangements with V and J assigned. A fraction of the clones does not appear; measured against another copy, unresolved V genes explain less than half of the discrepancy, and the remainder lacks a known reason. The sample table contains more than 300,000 clones; only one count was recorded for around 89% of them. The ten largest clonotypes hold 5% of the sample.

Specimen: peripheral blood, collected in a trial of Ad26.COV2.S vaccine versus placebo. The origin of the receptors is a person aged 18-60 years who received the Ad26.COV2.S COVID-19 vaccine or a placebo.

The chain combines TRBV21-1 with TRBJ2-7. TRBV21-1 is noted as a pseudogene. The CDR3 sequence is 14 residues long. CDR3 residues: CASRKGGITYEQYF. CDR3 nucleotides: TGTGCCAGCAGAAAGGGGGGCATCACCTACGAGCAGTACTTC.

Here the CDR3 reads CASSLVGDLYQETQYF. CDR3 sequence (DNA): TGTGCCAGCAGCCTGGTAGGGGACTTGTACCAAGAGACCCAGTACTTC. The chain combines TRBV7-2 with TRBJ2-5; perhaps TRBD2 as D (6 bases). The CDR3 is made up of 16 amino acids. The V and J ends lost 5 bases and 0 bases respectively, with 16 bases between them. The V gene's germline CDR1 is SGHTA and CDR2 FQGNSA.

This clone was seen only a few times. Other DNA sequences of this sample code for an identical CDR3. The chain recombines TRBV11-2 with TRBJ2-1; D is uncertain. CDR3 length: 13 residues. Trimming cost V 1 base and J 4 bases, with 5 bases left between them. CDR1 is SGHAT and CDR2 is FQNNGV in the germline V gene. For the CDR3, the DNA is TGTGCCAGCAGCTTAGGTCTGTACAATGAGCAGTTCTTC. Translated: CASSLGLYNEQFF.

The genes are TRBV4-1 and TRBJ2-5, with D perhaps TRBD1 (5 bases). The germline V gene encodes CDR1 MGHRA and CDR2 YSYEKL. The CDR3 is made up of 16 amino acids. The V end was cut by 3 bases, the J end by 4 bases, with 18 bases between. For the CDR3, the DNA is TGCGCCAGCAGCCATGCCAAGGGCTTGGGGCCAGAGACCCAGTACTTC. As protein: CASSHAKGLGPETQYF.

The chain is built from TRBV7-2 and TRBJ2-7; D remains ambiguous. V lost 1 base and J 6 bases, leaving 13 bases between the germline ends. This CDR3 is built from 14 residues. The germline gives CDR1 SGHTA, CDR2 FQGNSA. CDR3 sequence: CASSLESHGSEQYF. CDR3 bases: TGTGCCAGCAGCTTAGAGTCACATGGCAGCGAGCAGTACTTC.

The rearrangement links TRBV29-1 to TRBJ2-6; weak D call: TRBD1 (6 bases). This CDR3 is built from 16 residues. Germline assignment: CDR1 SQVTM and CDR2 ANQGSEA. Trimming removed 5 bases from V and 0 bases from J, with 14 bases in between. The CDR3 sequence: CSVTGLGDSGANVLTF. In DNA form, the CDR3 reads TGCAGCGTTACAGGGTTGGGTGACTCTGGGGCCAACGTCCTGACTTTC.

This chain joins TRBV18 and TRBJ1-1; D possibly corresponds to TRBD1 (6 bases). V lost 3 bases and J lost 3, with 17 bases in between. Germline lookup yields CDR1 KGHSH and CDR2 LQKENI. The CDR3 loop spans 16 amino acids. CDR3 sequence reads: CASSPRGGEGYTEAFF. The CDR3 DNA sequence: TGTGCCAGCTCACCTAGGGGGGGCGAGGGGTACACTGAAGCTTTCTTT.

This sequence joins TRBV9 and TRBJ2-3; 15 bases fit TRBD2. After removal of 2 bases from V and 6 bases from J, the junction contained 1 base not matched to a gene. CDR1 and CDR2 (germline): SGDLS, YYNGEE. CDR3 size: 15 residues. DNA for the CDR3: TGTGCCAGCAGCGTGGGACTAGCGGGAGGTGATACGCAGTATTTT. Its translation: CASSVGLAGGDTQYF. Complete variable domain (other parts from reference TRBV9 and TRBJ2-3): DSGVTQTPKHLITATGQRVTLRCSPRSGDLSVYWYQQSLDQGLQFLIQYYNGEERAKGNILERFSAQQFPDLHSELNLSSLELGDSALYFCASSVGLAGGDTQYFGPGTRLTVL.

The chain combines TRBV19 with TRBJ2-7; the D is unclear. Per germline, CDR1 LNHDA and CDR2 SQIVND (reference sequence). Between the trimmed V and J ends, which lost 3 bases and 6 bases, there was a span of 24 bases. The CDR3 is 17 residues long. CDR3 region: CASSIHPRRTASGEQYF. The CDR3 region has the DNA TGTGCCAGTAGTATCCACCCACGACGGACGGCTTCAGGCGAGCAGTACTTC.

The genes are TRBV24-1 and TRBJ2-2; 7 nucleotides align to TRBD1. The trim removed 4 bases at V and 1 base at J, leaving 5 bases unmatched. The CDR3 loop spans 16 amino acids. The germline gives CDR1 KGHDR, CDR2 SFDVKD. Here the CDR3 reads CATSDRQGWNTGELFF. The CDR3 DNA follows: TGTGCCACCAGTGACCGACAGGGATGGAACACCGGGGAGCTGTTTTTT.

The chain combines TRBV12-5 with TRBJ2-5, with 8 positions matching TRBD2. J was trimmed by 0 bases and V by 6 bases; bases with no gene match: 15. CDR1 and CDR2 (germline): LGHNT, FRNRAP. The CDR3 length is 18 residues. The CDR3: CASGHRIRGLVYQETQYF. The CDR3, as DNA: TGTGCTAGTGGCCATCGAATCCGGGGACTAGTCTACCAAGAGACCCAGTACTTC.

The chain carries TRBV27 and TRBJ2-1, with TRBD1 as a possible D gene (5 bases). V shed 2 bases and J shed 9 bases, with 17 bases lying between them. The CDR3 sequence is 15 residues long. Germline CDR1 and CDR2: MNHEY and SMNVEV (reference sequence). CDR3 sequence reads: CASSLDPTGLGEQFF. The DNA of the CDR3 is TGTGCCAGCAGTTTAGACCCCACAGGTCTGGGTGAGCAGTTCTTC.

The sample holds one count of this clone. This chain links TRBV5-1 with TRBJ1-4; no firm D call. The CDR3 runs to 14 residues. The ends were cut back, 1 base at V and 8 bases at J, with 12 bases in the middle. From germline, CDR1 is SGHRS and CDR2 YFSETQ. DNA of the CDR3: TGCGCCAGCAGCTTGAACGCCAATCGGGAAAAACTGTTTTTT. Translating gives CASSLNANREKLFF.

V usage is TRBV28 and J usage is TRBJ2-1, with D tentatively TRBD1 or TRBD2 (5 bases each). Trimming cost V 2 bases and J 5 bases, with 25 bases left between them. The CDR3 contains 19 residues. The V gene's germline CDR1 is MDHEN and CDR2 SYDVKM. CDR3 region: CASSLQVFGALGRDNEQFF. The CDR3 DNA reads TGTGCCAGCAGTTTACAAGTTTTCGGGGCCCTGGGTCGTGACAATGAGCAGTTCTTC.

A few counts support this clone. The chain couples TRBV16 to TRBJ2-7; 7 bases line up with TRBD1. V dropped 4 bases and J dropped 4; count of bases not matched to a gene: 7. The germline V gene has CDR1 KGHSY and CDR2 FQNENV. The CDR3 sequence is 14 residues long. CDR3 in DNA: TGTGCCAGCAGCCCCTCCGGGACAGTTTACGAGCAGTACTTC. Amino acids: CASSPSGTVYEQYF.

This clone was counted once. The chain links TRBV7-6 to TRBJ2-2; 8 bases map to TRBD2. The germline CDR1 and CDR2 sequences are SGHVS and FNYEAQ. With 2 bases clipped from V and 5 bases from J, the junction kept 4 bases outside the gene matches. CDR3 length: 15 amino acids. In nucleotides, the CDR3 is TGTGCCAGCAGCTTACAGGCTAGCGGGACCGGGGAGCTGTTTTTT. It is translated as CASSLQASGTGELFF.